This is a list of T cell receptor beta chains from one sample in a study of early T cells in non-severe SARS-CoV-2 infection. TCRdb reanalysed the 5' RACE reads using MiXCR and keeps one entry per CDR3 protein. The repertoire holds under 85,000 distinct CDR3 sequences, 12% seen once, with around 16% in the top ten. The material was whole blood, obtained at baseline. These receptors originate from an adult who was a healthcare worker with PCR-confirmed SARS-CoV-2 infection or an uninfected control (not recorded which). The donor label of this sample is uncertain. CDR3s include the opening cysteine and the closing phenylalanine or tryptophan. D genes are given only for firm matches. Size tells how often a clone was seen (once, few, many) or the class of an expanded clone, and some rows leave it out.

clone_size	v_call	d_call	cdr3_length	j_call	cdr3_aa	cdr3_nt
-	TRBV4-1	-	14	TRBJ2-4	CASSQDTAKNIQYF	TGCGCCAGCAGCCAAGACACAGCCAAAAACATTCAGTACTTC
medium-sized	TRBV3-1	-	13	TRBJ1-6	CASSHPGDSPLHF	TGTGCCAGCAGCCACCCAGGGGATTCACCCCTCCACTTT
-	TRBV9	TRBD1	14	TRBJ1-2	CASSHGQGLGGYTF	TGTGCCAGCAGCCACGGACAGGGGTTAGGTGGCTACACCTTC
-	TRBV20-1	-	12	TRBJ2-3	CSASRRTDTQYF	TGCAGTGCTAGTCGCCGCACAGATACGCAGTATTTT
-	TRBV3-1	-	15	TRBJ2-5	CASRPISSFQETQYF	TGTGCCAGCAGGCCCATATCTTCGTTCCAAGAGACCCAGTACTTC
-	TRBV2	-	13	TRBJ2-7	CASSDYTTYEQYF	TGTGCCAGCAGTGACTACACTACCTACGAGCAGTACTTC
few	TRBV27	-	17	TRBJ1-4	CASSLGFIGGVNEKLFF	TGTGCCAGCAGTTTGGGGTTTATCGGAGGAGTTAATGAAAAACTGTTTTTT
few	TRBV4-1	TRBD1	15	TRBJ2-7	CASSQGVTGAYEQYF	TGCGCCAGCAGCCAAGGAGTGACAGGGGCGTACGAGCAGTACTTC
many	TRBV20-1	-	14	TRBJ2-4	CSAYAGNGKNIQYF	TGCAGTGCTTATGCAGGGAATGGCAAAAACATTCAGTACTTC
-	TRBV12-3/TRBV12-4	TRBD1	14	TRBJ2-1	CASTLIPQGSEQFF	TGTGCCAGCACCCTTATCCCACAGGGGAGTGAGCAGTTCTTC
many	TRBV30	-	13	TRBJ1-6	CAWAGWDNSPLHF	TGTGCCTGGGCAGGCTGGGACAATTCACCCCTCCACTTT
many	TRBV5-1	TRBD2	15	TRBJ2-7	CASSFGSGSVNEQYF	TGCGCCAGCAGCTTCGGAAGCGGGAGCGTCAACGAGCAGTACTTC
-	TRBV20-1	-	13	TRBJ2-3	CSAMVAGTDTQYF	TGCAGTGCTATGGTGGCGGGCACAGATACGCAGTATTTT
many	TRBV12-3/TRBV12-4	-	14	TRBJ2-4	CASSPWERSDIQYF	TGTGCCAGCAGCCCATGGGAGAGGTCCGACATTCAGTACTTC
-	TRBV28	TRBD2	15	TRBJ2-1	CASSLTSGRNNEQFF	TGTGCCAGCAGTTTGACTAGCGGGAGAAACAATGAGCAGTTCTTC
-	TRBV5-1	-	15	TRBJ2-3	CASSLDPHGTDTQYF	TGCGCCAGCAGCTTGGACCCCCACGGCACAGATACGCAGTATTTT
-	TRBV2	-	12	TRBJ2-7	CASSELTYEQYF	TGTGCCAGCAGTGAATTAACCTACGAGCAGTACTTC
-	TRBV18	TRBD1	14	TRBJ2-7	CASSSDRAGVEQYF	TGTGCCAGCTCATCCGACAGGGCAGGAGTCGAGCAGTACTTC
many	TRBV12-3/TRBV12-4	-	14	TRBJ1-1	CASSFSWGYTEAFF	TGTGCCAGCAGTTTTAGTTGGGGGTACACTGAAGCTTTCTTT
few	TRBV29-1	-	12	TRBJ2-3	CSAGVGTDTQYF	TGCAGCGCCGGTGTTGGCACAGATACGCAGTATTTT
-	TRBV12-3/TRBV12-4	-	14	TRBJ1-2	CASSLISSLYGYTF	TGTGCCAGCAGTTTAATTTCGTCCCTCTATGGCTACACCTTC
many	TRBV7-2	-	16	TRBJ1-2	CASSLAGSGGNYGYTF	TGTGCCAGCAGCTTAGCTGGTTCTGGCGGCAACTATGGCTACACCTTC
many	TRBV5-1	-	11	TRBJ1-1	CASRENTEAFF	TGCGCCAGCAGGGAGAACACTGAAGCTTTCTTT
-	TRBV15	TRBD2	14	TRBJ2-3	CATRTSGRTDTQYF	TGTGCCACGCGGACTAGCGGGAGGACAGATACGCAGTATTTT
many	TRBV5-6	-	14	TRBJ1-3	CASSAGDPGNTIYF	TGTGCCAGCAGCGCAGGAGATCCTGGAAACACCATATATTTT
-	TRBV7-9	TRBD1	14	TRBJ2-5	CASSPSRTGETQYF	TGTGCCAGCAGCCCAAGTCGGACAGGGGAGACCCAGTACTTC
-	TRBV7-2	TRBD2	16	TRBJ2-3	CASSFQAGGGTDTQYF	TGTGCCAGCAGCTTCCAAGCGGGGGGCGGCACAGATACGCAGTATTTT
few	TRBV30	TRBD1	13	TRBJ1-6	CAWQGQASSPLHF	TGTGCCTGGCAGGGACAGGCTTCTTCACCCCTCCACTTT
-	TRBV28	-	16	TRBJ1-4	CASSLYMGFSSEKLFF	TGTGCCAGCAGTTTATATATGGGGTTTTCCAGCGAAAAACTGTTTTTT
many	TRBV7-6	-	13	TRBJ2-1	CASSLARRDEQFF	TGTGCCAGCAGCTTAGCCCGGAGGGATGAGCAGTTCTTC
-	TRBV11-3	TRBD1	15	TRBJ1-1	CASSPTGGMNTEAFF	TGTGCCAGCAGCCCGACAGGGGGGATGAACACTGAAGCTTTCTTT